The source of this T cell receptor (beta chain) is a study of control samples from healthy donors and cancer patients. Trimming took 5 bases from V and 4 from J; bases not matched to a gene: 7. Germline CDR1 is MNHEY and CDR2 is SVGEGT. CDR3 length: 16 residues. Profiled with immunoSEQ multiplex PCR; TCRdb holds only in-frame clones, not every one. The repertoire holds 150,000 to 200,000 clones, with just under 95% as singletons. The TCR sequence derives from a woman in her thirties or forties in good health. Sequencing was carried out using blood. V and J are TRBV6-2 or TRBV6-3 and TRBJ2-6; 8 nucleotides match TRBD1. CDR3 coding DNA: TGTGCCAGCAGTCGACAGGGGCTTGTAGGGGCCAACGTCCTGACTTTC. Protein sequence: CASSRQGLVGANVLTF.